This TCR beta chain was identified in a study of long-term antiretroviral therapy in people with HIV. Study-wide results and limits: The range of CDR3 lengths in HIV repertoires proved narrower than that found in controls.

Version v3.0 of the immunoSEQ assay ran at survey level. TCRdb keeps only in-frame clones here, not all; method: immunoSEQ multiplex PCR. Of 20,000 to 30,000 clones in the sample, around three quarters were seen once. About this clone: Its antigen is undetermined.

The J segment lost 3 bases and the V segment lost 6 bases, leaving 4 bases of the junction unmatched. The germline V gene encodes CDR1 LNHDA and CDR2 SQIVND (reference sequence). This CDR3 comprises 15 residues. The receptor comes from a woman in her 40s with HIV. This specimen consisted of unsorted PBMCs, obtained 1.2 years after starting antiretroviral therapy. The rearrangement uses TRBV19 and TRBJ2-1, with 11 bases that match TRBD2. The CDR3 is CASRFSGRDYNEQFF. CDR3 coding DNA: TGTGCCAGTAGGTTTAGCGGGAGGGACTACAATGAGCAGTTCTTC.